This record concerns one T cell receptor beta chain sequence. The CDR3 is made up of 15 amino acids. Per germline, CDR1 SEHNR and CDR2 FQNEAQ (reference sequence). Trimming cost V 5 bases and J 7 bases; bases outside gene matches: 11. Produced via immunoSEQ multiplex PCR; TCRdb's table is partial and in-frame only. This sample yields approximately 91,000 clones, of which about 85% are seen a single time; about 4.8% belongs to the top ten. The data were taken from a study of cytotoxic CD8 clonotypes in ibrutinib-treated CLL. Study summary: Some 10 relapsed/refractory, approximately 15 treatment-naive; 17 IGHV unmutated. Once patients had received a median 12 months of treatment, range 6 to 36, response samples were obtained. After median 68 months, about 14 stayed in remission, around twelve progressed; responses about 25 partial, 2 complete.

The receptor was derived from a human donor with chronic lymphocytic leukemia. The sequenced sample was PBMCs, obtained after 12 months of ibrutinib treatment. The rearrangement uses TRBV7-9 and TRBJ2-1; 7 positions match TRBD2. CDR3 in amino acids: CASSPAGLRGNEQFF. Here the CDR3 DNA reads TGTGCCAGCAGCCCCGCGGGACTAAGAGGGAATGAGCAGTTCTTC. The full variable domain, with the rest looked up from reference TRBV7-9 and TRBJ2-1, is DTGVSQNPRHKITKRGQNVTFRCDPISEHNRLYWYRQTLGQGPEFLTYFQNEAQLEKSRLLSDRFSAERPKGSFSTLEIQRTEQGDSAMYLCASSPAGLRGNEQFFGPGTRLTVL.